The clone carrying this T cell receptor (beta chain) was counted at least ten times. The data were taken from a study of T cells in Graves' hyperthyroidism and ophthalmopathy. The CDR3 spans 13 residues. With 2 bases removed from V and 4 bases from J, the gap between germline ends came to 5 bases. RNA transcripts yielded amplified TCR beta CDR3 regions. Initially, a first-round RT-PCR of the TCR CDR3 employed the HTBI primer set. Each CDR3 protein is one row after TCRdb ran MiXCR on the multiplex PCR reads. The top ten clones hold approximately 23% of a sample with around 300,000 distinct CDR3 sequences, more than 11% of them seen once.

The sequence came from a woman in her twenties or thirties with Graves' hyperthyroidism. The chain uses TRBV12-3 or TRBV12-4 and TRBJ2-2, with D unresolved. Sequences were obtained from blood. CDR3 sequence reads: CASSLRSTGELFF. The CDR3, as DNA: TGTGCCAGCAGTTTACGGTCCACCGGGGAGCTGTTTTTT.